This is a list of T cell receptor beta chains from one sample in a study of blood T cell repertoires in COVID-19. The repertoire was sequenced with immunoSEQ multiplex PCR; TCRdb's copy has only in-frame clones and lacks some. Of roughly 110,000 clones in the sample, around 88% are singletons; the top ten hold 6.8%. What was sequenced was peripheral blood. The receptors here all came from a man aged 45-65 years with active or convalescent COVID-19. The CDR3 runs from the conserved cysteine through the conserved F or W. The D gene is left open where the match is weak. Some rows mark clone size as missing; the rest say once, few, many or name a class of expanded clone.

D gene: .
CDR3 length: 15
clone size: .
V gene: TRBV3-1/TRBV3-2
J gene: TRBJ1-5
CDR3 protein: CASSQDNGFTQPQHF
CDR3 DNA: TGTGCCAGCAGCCAAGATAACGGGTTTACTCAGCCCCAGCATTTT

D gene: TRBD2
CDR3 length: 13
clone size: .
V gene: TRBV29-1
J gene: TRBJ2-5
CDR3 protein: CSVTAGGQETQYF
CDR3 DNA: TGCAGCGTAACAGCGGGAGGCCAAGAGACCCAGTACTTC

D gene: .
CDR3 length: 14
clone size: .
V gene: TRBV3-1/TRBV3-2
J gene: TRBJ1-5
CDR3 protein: CASSGNPGVQPQHF
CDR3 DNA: TGTGCCAGCAGCGGCAACCCAGGGGTCCAGCCCCAGCATTTT

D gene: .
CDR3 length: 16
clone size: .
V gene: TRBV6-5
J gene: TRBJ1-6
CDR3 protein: CASSYWGVTYNSPLHF
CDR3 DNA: TGTGCCAGCAGTTATTGGGGAGTCACCTATAATTCACCCCTCCACTTT

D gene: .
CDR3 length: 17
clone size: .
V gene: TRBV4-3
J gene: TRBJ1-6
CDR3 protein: CASSQVLQAGVDSPLHF
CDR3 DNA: TGCGCCAGCAGCCAAGTTCTTCAGGCAGGTGTAGATTCACCCCTCCACTTT

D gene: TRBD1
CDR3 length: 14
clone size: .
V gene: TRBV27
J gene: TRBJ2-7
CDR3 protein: CASRHGTGDYEQYF
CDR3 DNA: TGTGCCAGCAGACATGGGACAGGGGACTACGAGCAGTACTTC

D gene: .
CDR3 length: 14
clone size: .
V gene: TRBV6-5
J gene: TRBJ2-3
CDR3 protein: CASSYGGTTDTQYF
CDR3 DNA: TGTGCCAGCAGTTACGGAGGAACCACAGATACGCAGTATTTT

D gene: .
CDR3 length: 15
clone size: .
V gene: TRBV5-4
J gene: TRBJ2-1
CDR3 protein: CASSLFVAVYNEQFF
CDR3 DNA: TGTGCCAGCAGCTTATTCGTAGCTGTCTACAATGAGCAGTTCTTC

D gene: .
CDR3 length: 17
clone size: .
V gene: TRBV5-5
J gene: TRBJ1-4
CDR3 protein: CASSLAGRPATNEKLFF
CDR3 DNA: TGTGCCAGCAGCTTGGCCGGGAGACCCGCAACTAATGAAAAACTGTTTTTT

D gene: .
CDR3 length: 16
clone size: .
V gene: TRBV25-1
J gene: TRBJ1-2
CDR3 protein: CASSDLGGRRLNGYTF
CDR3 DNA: TGTGCCAGCAGTGATTTGGGAGGCAGGCGGTTGAATGGCTACACCTTC

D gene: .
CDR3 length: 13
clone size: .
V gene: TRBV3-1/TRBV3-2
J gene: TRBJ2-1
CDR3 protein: CASSRRTNNEQFF
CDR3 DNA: TGTGCCAGCAGCCGTCGAACAAACAATGAGCAGTTCTTC

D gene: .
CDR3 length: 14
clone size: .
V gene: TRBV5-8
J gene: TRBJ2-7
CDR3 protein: CASSLGAGQVEQYF
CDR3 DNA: TGTGCCAGCAGCTTAGGAGCGGGACAAGTCGAGCAGTACTTC

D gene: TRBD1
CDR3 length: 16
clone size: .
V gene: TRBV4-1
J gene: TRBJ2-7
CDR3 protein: CASSRETGGENYEQYF
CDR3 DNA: TGCGCCAGCAGCCGCGAGACAGGGGGTGAAAACTACGAGCAGTACTTC

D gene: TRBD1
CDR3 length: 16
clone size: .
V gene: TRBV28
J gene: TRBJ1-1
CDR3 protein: CARRARGIGGNTEAFF
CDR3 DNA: TGTGCCAGAAGAGCCAGGGGGATCGGCGGTAACACTGAAGCTTTCTTT

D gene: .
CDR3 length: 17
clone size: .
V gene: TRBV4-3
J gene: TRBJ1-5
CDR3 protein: CASSQVVAGAGNQPQHF
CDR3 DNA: TGCGCCAGCAGCCAAGTAGTTGCGGGGGCAGGCAATCAGCCCCAGCATTTT

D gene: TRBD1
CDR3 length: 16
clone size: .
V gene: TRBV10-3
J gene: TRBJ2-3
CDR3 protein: CAISEAGGVSTDTQYF
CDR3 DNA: TGTGCCATCAGTGAGGCAGGGGGCGTTAGCACAGATACGCAGTATTTT

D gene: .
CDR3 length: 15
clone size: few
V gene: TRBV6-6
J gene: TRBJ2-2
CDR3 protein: CASSSSDRNTGELFF
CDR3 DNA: TGTGCCAGCAGTTCCTCGGACAGGAACACCGGGGAGCTGTTTTTT

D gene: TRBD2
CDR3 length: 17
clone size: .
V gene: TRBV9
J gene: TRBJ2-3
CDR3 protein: CASSVPTSGGGTDTQYF
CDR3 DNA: TGTGCCAGCAGCGTCCCGACTAGCGGGGGTGGCACAGATACGCAGTATTTT

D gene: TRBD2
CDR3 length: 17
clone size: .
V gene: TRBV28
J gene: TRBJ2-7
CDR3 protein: CASSLLLSSGRTVEQYF
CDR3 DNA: TGTGCCAGCAGTTTACTACTTAGTAGCGGGAGGACTGTCGAGCAGTACTTC

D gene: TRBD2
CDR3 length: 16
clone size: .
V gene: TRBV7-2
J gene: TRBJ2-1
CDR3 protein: CASSTGTRGLLGEQFF
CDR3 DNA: TGTGCCAGCAGCACCGGGACTAGGGGTCTTCTAGGTGAGCAGTTCTTC

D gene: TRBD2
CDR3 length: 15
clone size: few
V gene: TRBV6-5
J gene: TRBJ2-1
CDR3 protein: CASQTSGNSYNEQFF
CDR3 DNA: TGTGCCAGCCAGACTAGCGGGAACTCCTACAATGAGCAGTTCTTC

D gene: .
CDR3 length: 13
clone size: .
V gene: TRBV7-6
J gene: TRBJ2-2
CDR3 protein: CASSIRRTGELFF
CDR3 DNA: TGTGCCAGCAGCATTCGTCGCACCGGGGAGCTGTTTTTT

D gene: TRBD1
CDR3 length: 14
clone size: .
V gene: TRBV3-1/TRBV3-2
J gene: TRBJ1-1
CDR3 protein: CASSPATGELGAFF
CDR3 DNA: TGTGCCAGCAGCCCAGCGACAGGGGAATTAGGAGCTTTCTTT

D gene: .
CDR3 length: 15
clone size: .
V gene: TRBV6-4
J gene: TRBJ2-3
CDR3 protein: CASSDSGEATDTQYF
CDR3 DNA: TGTGCCAGCAGTGACTCGGGAGAGGCCACAGATACGCAGTATTTT

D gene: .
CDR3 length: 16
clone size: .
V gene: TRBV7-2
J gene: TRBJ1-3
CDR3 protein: CASSRPPGSSGNTIYF
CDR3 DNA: TGTGCCAGCAGCCGTCCACCCGGGTCCTCTGGAAACACCATATATTTT

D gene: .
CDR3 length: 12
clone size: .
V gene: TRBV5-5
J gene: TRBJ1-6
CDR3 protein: CASSFIGSPLHF
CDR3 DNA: TGTGCCAGCAGCTTTATTGGCTCACCCCTCCACTTT

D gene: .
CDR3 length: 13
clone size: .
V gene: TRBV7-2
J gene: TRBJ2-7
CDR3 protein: CASSSKGAYEQYF
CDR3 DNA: TGTGCCAGCAGCTCGAAGGGGGCCTACGAGCAGTACTTC

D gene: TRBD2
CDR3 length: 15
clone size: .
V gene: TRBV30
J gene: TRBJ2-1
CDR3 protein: CAWSRGTSSYNEQFF
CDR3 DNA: TGTGCCTGGAGCCGGGGGACTAGCTCCTACAATGAGCAGTTCTTC

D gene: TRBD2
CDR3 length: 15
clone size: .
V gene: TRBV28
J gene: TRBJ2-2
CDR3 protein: CASVTSGVNTGELFF
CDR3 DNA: TGTGCCAGCGTGACTAGCGGCGTTAACACCGGGGAGCTGTTTTTT

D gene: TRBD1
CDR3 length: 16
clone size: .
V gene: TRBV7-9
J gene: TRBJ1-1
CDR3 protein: CASSSPDDRGNTEAFF
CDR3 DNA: TGTGCCAGCAGCTCCCCGGATGACAGGGGGAACACTGAAGCTTTCTTT

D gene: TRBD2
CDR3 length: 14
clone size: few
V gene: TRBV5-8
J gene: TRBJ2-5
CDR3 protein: CASSFQRELETQYF
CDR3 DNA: TGTGCCAGCAGCTTTCAGCGGGAGTTAGAGACCCAGTACTTC

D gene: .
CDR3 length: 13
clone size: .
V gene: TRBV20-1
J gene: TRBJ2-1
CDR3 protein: CSASPDTYNEQFF
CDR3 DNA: TGCAGTGCTAGTCCAGACACTTATAATGAGCAGTTCTTC

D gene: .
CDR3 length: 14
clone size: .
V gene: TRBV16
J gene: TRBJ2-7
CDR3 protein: CASSQTEAGSEQYF
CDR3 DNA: TGTGCCAGCAGCCAAACCGAGGCGGGATCAGAGCAGTACTTC

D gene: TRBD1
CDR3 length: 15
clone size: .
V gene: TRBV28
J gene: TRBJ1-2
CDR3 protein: CASSLGTGTFYGYTF
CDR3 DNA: TGTGCCAGCAGTCTAGGGACAGGGACTTTCTATGGCTACACCTTC

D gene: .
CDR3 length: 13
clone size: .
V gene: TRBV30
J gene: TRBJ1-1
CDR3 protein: CAWSALAGESAFF
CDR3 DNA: TGTGCCTGGAGCGCGCTAGCCGGAGAATCGGCTTTCTTT

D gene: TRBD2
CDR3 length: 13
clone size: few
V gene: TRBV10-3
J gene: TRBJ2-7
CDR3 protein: CAISQGLAYEQYF
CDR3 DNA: TGTGCCATCAGCCAAGGACTAGCCTACGAGCAGTACTTC

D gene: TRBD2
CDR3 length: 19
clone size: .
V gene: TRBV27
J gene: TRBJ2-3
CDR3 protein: CASSPRGLAGAQSVDTQYF
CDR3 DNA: TGTGCCAGCAGTCCCCGAGGACTAGCGGGGGCCCAAAGTGTGGATACGCAGTATTTT